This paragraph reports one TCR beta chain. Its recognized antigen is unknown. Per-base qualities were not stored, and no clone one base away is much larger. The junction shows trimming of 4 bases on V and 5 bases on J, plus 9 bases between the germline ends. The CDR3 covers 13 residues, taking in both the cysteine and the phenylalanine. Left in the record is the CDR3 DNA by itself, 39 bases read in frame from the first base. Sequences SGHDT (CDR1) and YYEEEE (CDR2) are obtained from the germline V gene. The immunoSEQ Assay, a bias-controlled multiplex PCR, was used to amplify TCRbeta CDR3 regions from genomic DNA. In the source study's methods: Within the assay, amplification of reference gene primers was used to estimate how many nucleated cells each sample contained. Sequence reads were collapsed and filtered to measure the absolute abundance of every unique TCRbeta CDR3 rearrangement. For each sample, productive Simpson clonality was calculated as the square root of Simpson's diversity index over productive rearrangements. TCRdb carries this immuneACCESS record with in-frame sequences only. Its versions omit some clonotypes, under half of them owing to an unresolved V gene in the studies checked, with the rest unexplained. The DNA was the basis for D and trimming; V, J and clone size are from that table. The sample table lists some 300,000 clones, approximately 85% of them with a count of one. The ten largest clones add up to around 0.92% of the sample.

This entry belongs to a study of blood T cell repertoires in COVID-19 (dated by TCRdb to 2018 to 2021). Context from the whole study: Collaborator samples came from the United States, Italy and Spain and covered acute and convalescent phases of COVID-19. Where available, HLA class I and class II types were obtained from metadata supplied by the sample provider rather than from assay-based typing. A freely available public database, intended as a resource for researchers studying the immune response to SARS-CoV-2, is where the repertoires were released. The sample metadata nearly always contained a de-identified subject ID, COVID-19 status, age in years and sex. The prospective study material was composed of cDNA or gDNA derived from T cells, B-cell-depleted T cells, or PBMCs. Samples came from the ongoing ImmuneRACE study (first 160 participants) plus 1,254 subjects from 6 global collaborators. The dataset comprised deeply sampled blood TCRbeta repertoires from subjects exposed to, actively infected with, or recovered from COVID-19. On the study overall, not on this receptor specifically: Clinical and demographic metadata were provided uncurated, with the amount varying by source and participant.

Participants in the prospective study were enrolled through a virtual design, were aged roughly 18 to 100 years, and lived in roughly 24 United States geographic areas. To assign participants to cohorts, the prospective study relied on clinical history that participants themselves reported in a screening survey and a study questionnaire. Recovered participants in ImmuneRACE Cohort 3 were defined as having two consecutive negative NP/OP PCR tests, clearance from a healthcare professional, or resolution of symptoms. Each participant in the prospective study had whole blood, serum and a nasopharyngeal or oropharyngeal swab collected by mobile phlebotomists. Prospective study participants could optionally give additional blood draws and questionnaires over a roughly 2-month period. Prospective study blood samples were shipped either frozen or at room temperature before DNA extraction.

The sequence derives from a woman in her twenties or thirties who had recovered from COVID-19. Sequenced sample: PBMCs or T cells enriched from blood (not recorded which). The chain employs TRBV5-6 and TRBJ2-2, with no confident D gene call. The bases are TGTGCCAGCAGCCCCCCAGGTACCGGGGAGCTGTTTTTT. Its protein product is CASSPPGTGELFF. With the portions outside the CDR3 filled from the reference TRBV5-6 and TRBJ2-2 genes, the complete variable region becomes DAGVTQSPTHLIKTRGQQVTLRCSPKSGHDTVSWYQQALGQGPQFIFQYYEEEERQRGNFPDRFSGHQFPNYSSELNVNALLLGDSALYLCASSPPGTGELFFGEGSRLTVL.